This is a list of T cell receptor beta chains from one sample in a study of T-cell reconstitution after alpha-beta-depleted transplantation in children. TCRdb reprocessed the PCR reads with MiXCR, giving one entry per CDR3 protein. The sample shows hundreds of thousands of distinct CDR3 sequences, roughly 15% of them seen only once. This sample comprised PBMCs from the stem cell graft donor, obtained from the stem cell graft. The receptors were gathered from a human donor who donated a stem cell graft to a child with acute myeloid leukemia. The CDR3 runs from the conserved cysteine through the conserved F or W.

CDR3 length,V gene,CDR3 protein
15,TRBV27,CASSLQDPSTDTQYF
14,TRBV6-2/TRBV6-3,CASRYQGENTEAFF
13,TRBV10-1,CASSESIGQPQHF
11,TRBV20-1,CSARDIYGYTF
16,TRBV20-1,CSARDPTGTPYNEQFF
13,TRBV7-2,CASSLERVYGYTF
15,TRBV5-6,CASSTGQGGSYGYTF
16,TRBV9,CASSDGRALPRYGYTF
14,TRBV7-2,CASSLEAGGETQYF
16,TRBV20-1,CSASRIGGNSNQPQHF
16,TRBV20-1,CSARDLWTAGSYEQYF
14,TRBV27,CASSSVSGANVLTF
15,TRBV12-3/TRBV12-4,CASSYSGARWNEQFF
11,TRBV4-1,CASSQGRGYTF
14,TRBV20-1,CSTLAGGRTDTQYF
14,TRBV4-3,CASSQGLGVSPLHF
14,TRBV4-3,CASSPSQGPNEQFF
17,TRBV20-1,CSAGGLAGSFSTDTQYF
15,TRBV6-5,CASKGLAGLTDTQYF
14,TRBV20-1,CSAPTGAGGNEQFF
16,TRBV12-3/TRBV12-4,CASSLGVAVPSYEQYF
15,TRBV20-1,CSARDGGLGNQPQHF
20,TRBV11-2,CASSFGADEKGPRVADTQYF
13,TRBV7-9,CASSPPDTDTQYF
14,TRBV4-1,CASSHFGGNTEAFF
15,TRBV20-1,CSAEPLTGGNQPQHF
14,TRBV25-1,CASSDSLSGNTIYF
12,TRBV7-2,CASSGLNTEAFF
17,TRBV7-2,CASSSTSWRGLGYGYTF
15,TRBV30,CAWSGSGGVGDTQYF
12,TRBV7-2,CASSVPSNGYTF
19,TRBV7-3,CASSLWTSGGRLSYNEQFF
16,TRBV21-1,CASSEAPREPYYGYTF
16,TRBV12-3/TRBV12-4,CASSTPLGQGKNEQFF
15,TRBV24-1,CATSDSGGGLGTQYF
14,TRBV7-2,CASSLGQGPGEQYF
13,TRBV20-1,CSAGRLDQETQYF
16,TRBV4-1,CASSQVGDGGVDGYTF
15,TRBV5-1,CASSPQGQGVDEQYF
8,TRBV7-9,CASNEQFF
15,TRBV5-1,CASRLTPTNTGELFF
15,TRBV11-1,CASSPGEQSLYEQYF
14,TRBV20-1,CSARGLAGRNEQFF
13,TRBV12-3/TRBV12-4,CASSLEGMEKLFF
14,TRBV15,CATSRAQFTGALFF
13,TRBV20-1,CSALHRGIREQYF
11,TRBV7-2,CASRIDYGYTF
15,TRBV20-1,CSARDHRGGSEKLFF
15,TRBV20-1,CSVSALRGYQETQYF
15,TRBV6-2/TRBV6-3,CASTLARGGHTEAFF
15,TRBV11-2,CASSLGGRENYGYTF
16,TRBV2,CASTMGPIRQNQPQHF
15,TRBV7-8,CASSLGSFWGAEQYF
14,TRBV10-1,CASSEGGSTDTQYF